This TCR beta chain stems from a study of blood T cells in healthy people across ages. Per germline, CDR1 SGHTA and CDR2 FQGNSA. The CDR3 sequence is 18 residues long. V shed 4 bases and J 8 bases; nucleotides not matched to a gene: 11. There are a few counts of this clonotype. It was with a sample-barcoded 5' primer and a J-beta primer mix that a second PCR of roughly 7 to 12 cycles was run. TCRdb reprocessed the 5' RACE reads via MiXCR and lists one record per CDR3 protein. The table has approximately 900,000 distinct CDR3 sequences, almost 30% seen once. These data were also filed under a second study, of T cells of mothers and their children.

The chain has TRBV7-2 and TRBJ2-1, with 16 bases identical to TRBD2. This TCR was recovered from a woman aged 35 to 49 in good health. The sample comprised blood. The CDR3 sequence: CASSSTPGLAGGTDEQFF. DNA of the CDR3: TGTGCCAGCAGCTCCACTCCGGGACTAGCGGGGGGGACGGATGAGCAGTTCTTC.